This TCR beta chain was recovered during a study of tissue T cells after allogeneic stem cell transplantation. The CDR3 spans 13 residues. CDR1 SNHLY and CDR2 FYNNEI come from the germline V gene. The V gene lost 6 bases and the J gene lost 5 bases, with 13 bases spanning the gap. About this clone: What it binds is not known.

Sequencing was performed with immunoSEQ multiplex PCR; in TCRdb, only in-frame clones are kept and a portion is missing. Here the sample spans tens of thousands of clones, around nine tenths being singletons. Whole-study findings and limits: Across patients, clones rarely overlapped, yet motif clusters were shared tissue-specifically. Only a limited share of tissue TCRs appeared in blood or spleen.

The TCR comes from a woman between 35 and 75 years old who later had graft-versus-host disease after an allogeneic stem cell transplant. This chain connects TRBV2 to TRBJ1-1; maybe TRBD1 (5 bases). This material consisted of blood, taken before transplantation. CDR3 amino acids: CASSVDGGTEAFF. The CDR3 region has the DNA TGTGCCAGCAGCGTGGACGGGGGAACTGAAGCTTTCTTT.